This T cell receptor (beta chain) was captured in a study of shared clonotypes between healthy human individuals. Study conclusions and caveats: What rarefaction showed was incomplete sorted-subset sequencing despite large depth. Enrolling few donors narrowed the genetic and exposure-history diversity that was represented.

The V gene lost 1 base and the J gene lost 0 bases, with 10 bases spanning the gap. Germline assignment: CDR1 GTSNPN and CDR2 SVGIG (reference sequence). The CDR3 totals 16 residues. This clone has just a few counts. Its antigen is undetermined. Splitting of each subset's genomic DNA was done evenly across several immunoSEQ plates. Replicate PCRs for sorted subsets used around 200 ng DNA; this equaled 33,000 or so T cell genomes. Method: immunoSEQ multiplex PCR; TCRdb's copy keeps in-frame clones and lacks some. Among about 2.4 million clones listed, approximately 94% were seen once. This sequence joins TRBV30 and TRBJ1-6; D not certain. This clonotype originated in a man younger than 35 in good health. Sequencing input: naive CD4+ T cells sorted from blood. Subset in this sample: CD45RA+ positively selected. This CDR3 reads CAWSGSPHSYNSPLHF. DNA for the CDR3: TGTGCCTGGAGTGGGTCACCGCACTCCTATAATTCACCCCTCCACTTT.